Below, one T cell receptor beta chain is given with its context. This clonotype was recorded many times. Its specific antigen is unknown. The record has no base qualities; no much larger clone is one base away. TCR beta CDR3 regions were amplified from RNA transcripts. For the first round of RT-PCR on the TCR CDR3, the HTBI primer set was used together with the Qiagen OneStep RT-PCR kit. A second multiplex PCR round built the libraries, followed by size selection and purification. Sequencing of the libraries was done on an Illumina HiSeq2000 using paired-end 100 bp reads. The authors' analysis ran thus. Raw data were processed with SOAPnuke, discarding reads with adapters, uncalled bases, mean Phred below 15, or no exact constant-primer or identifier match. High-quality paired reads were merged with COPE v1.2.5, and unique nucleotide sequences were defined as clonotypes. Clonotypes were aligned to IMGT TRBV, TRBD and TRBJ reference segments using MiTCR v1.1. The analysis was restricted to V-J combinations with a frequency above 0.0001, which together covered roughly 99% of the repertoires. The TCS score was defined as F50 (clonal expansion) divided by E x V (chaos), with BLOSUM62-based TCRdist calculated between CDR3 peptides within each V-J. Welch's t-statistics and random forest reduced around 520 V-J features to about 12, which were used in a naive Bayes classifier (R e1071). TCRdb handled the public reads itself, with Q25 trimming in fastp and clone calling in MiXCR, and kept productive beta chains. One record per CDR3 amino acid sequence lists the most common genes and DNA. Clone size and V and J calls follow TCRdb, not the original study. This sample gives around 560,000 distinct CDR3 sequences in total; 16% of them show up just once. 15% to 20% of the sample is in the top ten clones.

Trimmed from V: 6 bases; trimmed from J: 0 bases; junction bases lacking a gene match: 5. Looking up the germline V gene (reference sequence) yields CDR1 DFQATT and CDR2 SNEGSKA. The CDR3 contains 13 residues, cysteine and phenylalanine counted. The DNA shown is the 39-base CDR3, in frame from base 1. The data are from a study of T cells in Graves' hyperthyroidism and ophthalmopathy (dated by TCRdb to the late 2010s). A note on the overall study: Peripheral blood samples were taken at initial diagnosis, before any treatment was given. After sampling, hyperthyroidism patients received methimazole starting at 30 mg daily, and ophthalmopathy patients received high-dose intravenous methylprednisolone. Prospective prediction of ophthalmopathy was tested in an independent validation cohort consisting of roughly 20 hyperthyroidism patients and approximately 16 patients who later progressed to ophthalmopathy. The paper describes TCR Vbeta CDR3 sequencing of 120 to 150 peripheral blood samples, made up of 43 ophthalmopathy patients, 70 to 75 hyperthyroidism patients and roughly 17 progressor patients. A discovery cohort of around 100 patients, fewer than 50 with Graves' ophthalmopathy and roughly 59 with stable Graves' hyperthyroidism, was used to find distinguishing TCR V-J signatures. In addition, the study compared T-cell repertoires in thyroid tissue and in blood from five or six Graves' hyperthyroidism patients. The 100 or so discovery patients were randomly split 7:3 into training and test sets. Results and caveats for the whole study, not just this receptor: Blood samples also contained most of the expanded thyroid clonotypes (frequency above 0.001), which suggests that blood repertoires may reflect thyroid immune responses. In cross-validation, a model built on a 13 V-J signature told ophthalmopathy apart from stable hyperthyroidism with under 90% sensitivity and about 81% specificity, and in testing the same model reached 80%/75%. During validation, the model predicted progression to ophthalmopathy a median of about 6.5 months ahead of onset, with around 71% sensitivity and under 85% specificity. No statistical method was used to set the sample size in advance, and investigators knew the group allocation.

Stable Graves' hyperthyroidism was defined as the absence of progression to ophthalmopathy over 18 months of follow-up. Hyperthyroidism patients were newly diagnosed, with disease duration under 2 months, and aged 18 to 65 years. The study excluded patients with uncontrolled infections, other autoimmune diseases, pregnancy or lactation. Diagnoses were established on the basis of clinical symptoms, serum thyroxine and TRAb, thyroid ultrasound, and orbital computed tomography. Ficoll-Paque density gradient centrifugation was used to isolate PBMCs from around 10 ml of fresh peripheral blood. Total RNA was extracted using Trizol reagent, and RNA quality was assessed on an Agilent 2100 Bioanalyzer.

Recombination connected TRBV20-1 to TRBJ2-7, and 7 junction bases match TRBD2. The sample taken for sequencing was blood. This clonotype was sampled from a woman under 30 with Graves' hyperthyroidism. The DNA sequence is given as TGCAGTGCCAGGGACTATCACTCCTACGAGCAGTACTTC. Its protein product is CSARDYHSYEQYF.